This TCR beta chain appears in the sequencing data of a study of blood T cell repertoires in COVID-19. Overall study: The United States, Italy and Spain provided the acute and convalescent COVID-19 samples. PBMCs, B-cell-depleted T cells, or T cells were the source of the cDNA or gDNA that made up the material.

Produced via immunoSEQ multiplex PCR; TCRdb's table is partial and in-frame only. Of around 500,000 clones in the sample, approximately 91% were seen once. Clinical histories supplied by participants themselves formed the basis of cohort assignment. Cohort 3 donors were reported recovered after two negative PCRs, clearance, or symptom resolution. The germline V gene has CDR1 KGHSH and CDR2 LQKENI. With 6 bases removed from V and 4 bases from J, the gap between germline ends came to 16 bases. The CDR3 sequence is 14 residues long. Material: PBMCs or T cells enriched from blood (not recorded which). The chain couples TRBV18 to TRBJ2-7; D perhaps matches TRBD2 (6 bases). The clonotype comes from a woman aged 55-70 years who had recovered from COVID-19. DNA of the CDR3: TGTGCCAGCTCTCGCGGGACTCTACCTTACGAGCAGTACGTC. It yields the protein CASSRGTLPYEQYV.